Each of the 5 T cell receptor beta chains below was sequenced from the same sample in a study of blood T cell repertoires in COVID-19. Data came from immunoSEQ multiplex PCR; TCRdb stores just in-frame clones and leaves some out. This repertoire shows some 200,000 clones, roughly 94% found once; its top ten account for 0.6% to 0.8%. What was sequenced was peripheral blood. The receptor set was obtained from a man aged 25-45 years with COVID-19, enrolled during active disease.

The CDR3 nucleotides read TGTGCCAGCAGCCAATTCAACAGGGCGTCCACCGGGGAGCTGTTTTTT. Its protein product is CASSQFNRASTGELFF. J is TRBJ2-2 and V is TRBV14; perhaps TRBD1 as D (6 bases). CDR3 length equals 16 residues. Trimming removed 2 bases at V and 4 bases at J, with 14 bases between. Per the germline V gene, CDR1 is SGHDN and CDR2 is FVKESK.

This chain connects TRBV5-1 to TRBJ1-2; TRBD1 agrees at 8 bases. Germline V gene lookup returns CDR1 SGHRS and CDR2 YFSETQ. The CDR3 runs 14 residues. V lost 1 base, J lost 8 bases, and 7 bases stayed unmatched. In DNA form, the CDR3 reads TGCGCCAGCAGCTTGCTTCAGGGGGCGGACGGCTACACCTTC. Amino acid sequence: CASSLLQGADGYTF.

The chain links TRBV27 to TRBJ1-2, with D maybe TRBD1 (5 bases). CDR1 is MNHEY and CDR2 is SMNVEV in the germline V gene (reference sequence). V was pared by 5 bases and J by 4 bases, with 11 bases between. The CDR3 consists of 13 residues. The CDR3: CASSPSGGYGYTF. CDR3 DNA sequence: TGTGCCAGCAGTCCCTCCGGGGGCTATGGCTACACCTTC.

CDR3 protein: CASRPTGGSQPQHF. CDR3 DNA: TGTGCCAGCAGGCCTACAGGGGGCAGTCAGCCCCAGCATTTT. The J gene is TRBJ1-5, the V gene TRBV27; 9 bases align to TRBD1. Germline CDR1 reads MNHEY; CDR2 reads SMNVEV (reference sequence). After removal of 6 bases from V and 6 bases from J, the junction contained 6 bases not matched to a gene. This CDR3 is built from 14 residues.

The V and J genes are TRBV3-1 (or the pseudogene TRBV3-2) and TRBJ1-4, with 9 bases matching TRBD1. Trimming removed 8 bases from V and 5 bases from J; junction bases left unmatched: 3. The CDR3 covers 13 residues. Germline values: CDR1 LGHDT, CDR2 YNNKEL (reference sequence). CDR3 nucleotides: TGTGCCAGCCTGGGGACAGGGAATGAAAAACTGTTTTTT. Translation gives CASLGTGNEKLFF.